This is a list of T cell receptor beta chains from one sample in a study of T cells in Graves' hyperthyroidism and ophthalmopathy. MiXCR, applied by TCRdb to the multiplex PCR reads, yields one record per CDR3 protein. The data show 350,000 or so distinct CDR3 sequences, about a sixth seen once. Sequenced material: blood. The receptors shown here come from a woman aged 25 to 39 with Graves' hyperthyroidism that later progressed to Graves' ophthalmopathy. CDR3s include the opening cysteine and the closing phenylalanine or tryptophan. The D gene is left open where the match is weak. Rows may omit the clone size; those that give it use once, few, many or a size class.

>-|few|TRBJ2-3|TRBV29-1
TGCAGCGTTCCCGTTGGGTCCCGCACAGATACGCAGTATTTT
CSVPVGSRTDTQYF
>-|-|TRBJ1-6|TRBV12-3/TRBV12-4
TGTGCCAGCAGTGGCCGACTTAATTCACCCCTCCACTTT
CASSGRLNSPLHF
>-|-|TRBJ1-4|TRBV2
TGTGCCAGCAGTGCTGACAGGGAAAAACTGTTTTTT
CASSADREKLFF
>-|many|TRBJ2-5|TRBV29-1
TGCAGCGCCACTCCCGGACGGGCGGAGACCCAGTACTTC
CSATPGRAETQYF
>TRBD1|many|TRBJ1-2|TRBV12-3/TRBV12-4
TGTGCCAGCAGTCCGACAGGGTTTTGGGAAGGCTACACCTTC
CASSPTGFWEGYTF
>-|-|TRBJ2-1|TRBV25-1
TGTGCCAGCAGTGCTCTTAATGAGCAGTTCTTC
CASSALNEQFF
>TRBD1|few|TRBJ1-1|TRBV5-1
TGCGCCAGCAGCAACGATGGACAGGGAGGTACTGAAGCTTTCTTT
CASSNDGQGGTEAFF
>-|many|TRBJ1-1|TRBV9
TGTGCCAGCAGCGTAAATCGGGGGGGGAACACTGAAGCTTTCTTT
CASSVNRGGNTEAFF
>-|-|TRBJ1-1|TRBV29-1
TGCAGCGTTGGGGACGGCGGGGCTGAAGCTTTCTTT
CSVGDGGAEAFF
>TRBD2|few|TRBJ2-7|TRBV20-1
TGCAGTGCTAGAGTGGTTAGCGGGGACGAGCAGTACTTC
CSARVVSGDEQYF
>TRBD1|-|TRBJ1-1|TRBV12-3/TRBV12-4
TGTGCCAGCAGTTGGGACAGGGGGAAGTTTAACACTGAAGCTTTCTTT
CASSWDRGKFNTEAFF
>TRBD1|many|TRBJ2-5|TRBV20-1
TGCAGTGCCCAAGACCTACAGGGGACACAAGAGACCCAGTACTTC
CSAQDLQGTQETQYF
>-|many|TRBJ2-7|TRBV11-2
TGTGCCAGCAGCTTAGGGCCAGGCCGTCATGGTGCCTACGAGCAGTACTTC
CASSLGPGRHGAYEQYF
>-|few|TRBJ2-2|TRBV4-1
TGCGCCAGCAGCCAAGATTCAGGGAACACCGGGGAGCTGTTTTTT
CASSQDSGNTGELFF
>-|-|TRBJ2-1|TRBV19
TGTGCCAGTAGTCTTCCCGGGAGCCTCCTTGAGCAGTTCTTC
CASSLPGSLLEQFF
>-|-|TRBJ2-3|TRBV19
TGTGCCAGTAGTACAAAGTGGGCTAATACGCAGTATTTT
CASSTKWANTQYF
>-|many|TRBJ2-7|TRBV7-9
TGTGCCAGCAGCTTAGTAGGCAGGGGAAGGGCCTACGAGCAGTACTTC
CASSLVGRGRAYEQYF
>-|few|TRBJ2-1|TRBV15
TGTGCCACCAGCAGAGATGGGCTTGGGGAGCAGTTCTTC
CATSRDGLGEQFF
>-|many|TRBJ1-4|TRBV14
TGTGCCAGCAGCCTCGGAGGGTCAACTAATGAAAAACTGTTTTTT
CASSLGGSTNEKLFF
>-|-|TRBJ2-1|TRBV5-1
TGCGCCAGCAGCTTCCAATACAAGAACAAGCGCTACAATGAGCAGTTCTTC
CASSFQYKNKRYNEQFF